This TCR beta chain stems from a study of blood T cell repertoires in COVID-19. Study as a whole: Italy, Spain and the United States were the sources of the convalescent and acute COVID-19 samples. T cells, B-cell-depleted T cells, or PBMCs provided the cDNA or gDNA that served as material.

This clone was detected only once. In the source study's methods: From reference gene primer amplification, estimates of nucleated cell counts were derived. Produced via immunoSEQ multiplex PCR; TCRdb's table is partial and in-frame only. V and J calls and clone size follow that table, whereas D and trimming were derived from the DNA. This sample yields 300,000 or so clones, of which roughly 90% are seen a single time; under 7.5% belongs to the top ten. V was pared by 0 bases and J by 2 bases, with 5 bases between. This CDR3 spans 14 amino acids. CDR1 is GTSNPN and CDR2 is SVGIG in the germline V gene (reference sequence).

The clonotype was recovered from a man between 18 and 35 years old who had recovered from COVID-19. Sequencing was carried out using peripheral blood. The chain uses TRBV30 and TRBJ2-6; D gene uncertain. The CDR3 here is CAWSVGAGANVLTF. Here the CDR3 DNA reads TGTGCCTGGAGTGTGGGCGCTGGGGCCAACGTCCTGACTTTC.